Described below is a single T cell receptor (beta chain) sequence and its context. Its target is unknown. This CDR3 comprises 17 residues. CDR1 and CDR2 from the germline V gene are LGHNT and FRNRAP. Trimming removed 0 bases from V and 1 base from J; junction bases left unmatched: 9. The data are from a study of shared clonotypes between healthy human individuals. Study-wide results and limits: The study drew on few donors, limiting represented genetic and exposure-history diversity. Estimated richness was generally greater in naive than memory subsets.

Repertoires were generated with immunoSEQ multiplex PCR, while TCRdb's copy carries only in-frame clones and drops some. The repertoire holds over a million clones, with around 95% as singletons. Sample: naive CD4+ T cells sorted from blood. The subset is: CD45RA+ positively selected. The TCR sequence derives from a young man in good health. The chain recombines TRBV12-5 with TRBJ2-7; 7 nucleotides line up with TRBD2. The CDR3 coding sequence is TGTGCTAGTGGTTTGGTACACGGGGAGGGTCTATCCTACGAGCAGTACTTC. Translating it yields CASGLVHGEGLSYEQYF. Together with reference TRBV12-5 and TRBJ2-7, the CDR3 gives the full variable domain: DARVTQTPRHKVTEMGQEVTMRCQPILGHNTVFWYRQTMMQGLELLAYFRNRAPLDDSGMPKDRFSAEMPDATLATLKIQPSEPRDSAVYFCASGLVHGEGLSYEQYFGPGTRLTVT.